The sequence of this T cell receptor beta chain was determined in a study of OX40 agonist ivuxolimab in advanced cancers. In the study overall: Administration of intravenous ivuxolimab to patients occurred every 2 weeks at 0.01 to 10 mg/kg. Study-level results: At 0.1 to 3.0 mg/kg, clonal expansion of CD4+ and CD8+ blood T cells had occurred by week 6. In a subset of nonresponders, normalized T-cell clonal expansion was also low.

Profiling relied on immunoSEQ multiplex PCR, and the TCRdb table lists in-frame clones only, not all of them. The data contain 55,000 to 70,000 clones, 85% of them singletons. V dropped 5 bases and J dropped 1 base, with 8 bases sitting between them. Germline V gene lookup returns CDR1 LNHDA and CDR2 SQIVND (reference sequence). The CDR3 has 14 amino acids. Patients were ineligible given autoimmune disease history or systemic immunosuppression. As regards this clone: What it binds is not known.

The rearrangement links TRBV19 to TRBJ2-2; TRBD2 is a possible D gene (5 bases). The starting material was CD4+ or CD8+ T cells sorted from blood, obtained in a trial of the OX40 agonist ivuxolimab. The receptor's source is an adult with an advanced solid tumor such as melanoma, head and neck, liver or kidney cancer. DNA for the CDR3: TGTGCCAGTAGTCAACGGGGGAACACCGGGGAGCTGTTTTTT. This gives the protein CASSQRGNTGELFF.